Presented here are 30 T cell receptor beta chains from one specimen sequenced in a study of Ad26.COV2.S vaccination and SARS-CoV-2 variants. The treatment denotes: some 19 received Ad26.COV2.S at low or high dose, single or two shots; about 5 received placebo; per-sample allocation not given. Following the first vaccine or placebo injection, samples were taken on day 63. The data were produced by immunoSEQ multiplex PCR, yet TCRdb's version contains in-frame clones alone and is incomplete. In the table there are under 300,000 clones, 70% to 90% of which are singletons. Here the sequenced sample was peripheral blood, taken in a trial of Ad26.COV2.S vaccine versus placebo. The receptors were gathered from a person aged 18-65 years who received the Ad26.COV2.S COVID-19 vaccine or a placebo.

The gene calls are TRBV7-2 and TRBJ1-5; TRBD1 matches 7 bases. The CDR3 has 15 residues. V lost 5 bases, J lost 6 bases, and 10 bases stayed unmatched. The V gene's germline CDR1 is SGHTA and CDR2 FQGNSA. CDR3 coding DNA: TGTGCCAGCAGCGTTGACAGGGTGGGAGGTCAGCCCCAGCATTTT. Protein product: CASSVDRVGGQPQHF.

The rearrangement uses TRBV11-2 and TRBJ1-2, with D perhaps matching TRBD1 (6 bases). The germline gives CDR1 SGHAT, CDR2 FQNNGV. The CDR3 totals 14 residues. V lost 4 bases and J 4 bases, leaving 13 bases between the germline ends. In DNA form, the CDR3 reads TGTGCCAGCAGCTCGAAAGGGGGGGGCTATGGCTACACCTTC. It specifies CASSSKGGGYGYTF.

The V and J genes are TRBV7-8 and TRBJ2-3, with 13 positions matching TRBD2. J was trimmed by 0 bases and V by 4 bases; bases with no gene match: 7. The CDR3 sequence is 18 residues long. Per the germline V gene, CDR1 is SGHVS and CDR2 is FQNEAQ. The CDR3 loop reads CASSSLLGLAGSTDTQYF. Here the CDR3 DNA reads TGTGCCAGCAGCTCTCTATTGGGACTAGCGGGGAGCACAGATACGCAGTATTTT. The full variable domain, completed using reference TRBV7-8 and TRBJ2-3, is GAGVSQSPRYKVAKRGQDVALRCDPISGHVSLFWYQQALGQGPEFLTYFQNEAQLDKSGLPSDRFFAERPEGSVSTLKIQRTQQEDSAVYLCASSSLLGLAGSTDTQYFGPGTRLTVL.

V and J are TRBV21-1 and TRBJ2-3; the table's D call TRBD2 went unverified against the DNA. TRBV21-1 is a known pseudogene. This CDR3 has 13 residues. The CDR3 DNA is TGTGCTAGCGCTGGACTCCCCTACAATACGCAGTATTTT. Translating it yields CASAGLPYNTQYF.

The DNA of the CDR3 is TGTGCCAGCAGCCAAGGGGGCAGAAATGGCTACACCTTC. It specifies CASSQGGRNGYTF. V usage is TRBV14 and J usage is TRBJ1-2; D is perhaps TRBD1 (5 bases). The germline CDR1 and CDR2 sequences are SGHDN and FVKESK. The CDR3 covers 13 residues. The V end was cut by 1 base, the J end by 6 bases, with 9 bases between. The full variable domain, completed using reference TRBV14 and TRBJ1-2, is EAGVTQFPSHSVIEKGQTVTLRCDPISGHDNLYWYRRVMGKEIKFLLHFVKESKQDESGMPNNRFLAERTGGTYSTLKVQPAELEDSGVYFCASSQGGRNGYTFGSGTRLTVV.

The CDR3 sequence is CASGTPQPQHF. The CDR3 region has the DNA TGTGCCAGCGGGACACCTCAGCCCCAGCATTTT. The V gene is TRBV19, the J gene TRBJ1-5, with D perhaps TRBD1 (6 bases). Per germline, CDR1 LNHDA and CDR2 SQIVND (reference sequence). V shed 9 bases and J shed 6 bases, with 9 bases lying between them. This CDR3 has 11 amino acids.

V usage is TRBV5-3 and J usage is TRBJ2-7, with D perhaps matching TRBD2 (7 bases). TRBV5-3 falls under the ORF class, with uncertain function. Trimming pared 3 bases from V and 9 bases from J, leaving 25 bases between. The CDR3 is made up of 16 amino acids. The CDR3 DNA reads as TGTGCCAGAAGCTCGCGCTCGGGGGGACACCACGCTTCGCAGTACGTC. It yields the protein CARSSRSGGHHASQYV.

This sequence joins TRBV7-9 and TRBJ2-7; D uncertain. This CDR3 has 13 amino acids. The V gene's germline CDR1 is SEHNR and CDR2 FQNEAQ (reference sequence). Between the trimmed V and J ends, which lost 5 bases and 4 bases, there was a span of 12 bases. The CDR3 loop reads CASSPDGPYEQYV. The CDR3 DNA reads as TGTGCCAGCAGCCCGGACGGACCTTACGAGCAGTACGTC.

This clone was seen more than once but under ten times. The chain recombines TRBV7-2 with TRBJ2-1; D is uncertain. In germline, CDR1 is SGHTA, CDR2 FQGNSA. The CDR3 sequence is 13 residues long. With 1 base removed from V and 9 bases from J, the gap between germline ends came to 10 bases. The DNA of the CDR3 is TGTGCCAGCAGCTTAGATAGAATTGGTGAGCAGTTCTTC. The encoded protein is CASSLDRIGEQFF. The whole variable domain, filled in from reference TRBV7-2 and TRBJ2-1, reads GAGVSQSPSNKVTEKGKDVELRCDPISGHTALYWYRQSLGQGLEFLIYFQGNSAPDKSGLPSDRFSAERTGGSVSTLTIQRTQQEDSAVYLCASSLDRIGEQFFGPGTRLTVL.

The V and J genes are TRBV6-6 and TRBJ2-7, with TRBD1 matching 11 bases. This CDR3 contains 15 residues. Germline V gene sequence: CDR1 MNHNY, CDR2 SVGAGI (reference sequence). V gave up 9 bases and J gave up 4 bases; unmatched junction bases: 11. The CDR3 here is CASTSGTGGWYEQYF. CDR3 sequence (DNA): TGTGCCAGTACGTCCGGGACAGGGGGATGGTACGAGCAGTACTTC.

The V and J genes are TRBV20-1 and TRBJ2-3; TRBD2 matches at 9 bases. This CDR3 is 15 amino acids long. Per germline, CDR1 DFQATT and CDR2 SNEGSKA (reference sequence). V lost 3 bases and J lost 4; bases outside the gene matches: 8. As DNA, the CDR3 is TGCAGTGCTAGTAAAGCGGGAGGATCCGCAGATACGCAGTATTTT. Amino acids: CSASKAGGSADTQYF.

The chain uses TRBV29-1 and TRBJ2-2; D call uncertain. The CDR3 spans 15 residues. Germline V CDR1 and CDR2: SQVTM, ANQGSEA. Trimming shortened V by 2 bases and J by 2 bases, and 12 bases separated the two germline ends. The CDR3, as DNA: TGCAGCGTTGAAATCGGTTACTCTAACACCGGGGAGCTGTTTTTT. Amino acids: CSVEIGYSNTGELFF.

This CDR3 is CASSSRDRGPTNEKLFF. DNA for the CDR3: TGTGCCAGCAGCTCCAGGGACAGGGGGCCAACTAATGAAAAACTGTTTTTT. The rearrangement uses TRBV11-2 and TRBJ1-4; the match to TRBD1 covers 12 bases. With 4 bases clipped from V and 0 bases from J, the junction kept 3 bases outside the gene matches. The germline CDR1 and CDR2 sequences are SGHAT and FQNNGV. CDR3 size: 17 residues.

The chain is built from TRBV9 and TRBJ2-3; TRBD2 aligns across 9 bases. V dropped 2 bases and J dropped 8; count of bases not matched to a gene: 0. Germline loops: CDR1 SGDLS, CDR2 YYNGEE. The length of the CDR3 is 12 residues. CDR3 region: CASSVSGGTQYF. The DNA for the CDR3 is TGTGCCAGCAGCGTTAGCGGGGGTACGCAGTATTTT.

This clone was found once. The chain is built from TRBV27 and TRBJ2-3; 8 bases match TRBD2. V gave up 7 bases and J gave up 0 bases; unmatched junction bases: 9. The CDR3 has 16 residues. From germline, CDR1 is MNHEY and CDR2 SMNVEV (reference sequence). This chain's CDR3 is CASTDGLAVSTDTQYF. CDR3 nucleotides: TGTGCCAGCACCGACGGACTAGCAGTTAGCACAGATACGCAGTATTTT.

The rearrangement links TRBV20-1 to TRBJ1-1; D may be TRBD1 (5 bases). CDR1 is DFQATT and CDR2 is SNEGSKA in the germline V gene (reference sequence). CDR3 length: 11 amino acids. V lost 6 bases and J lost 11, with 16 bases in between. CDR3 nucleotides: TGCAGTGCCTTCAGGGTGAAGGAGGCTTTCTTT. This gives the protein CSAFRVKEAFF.

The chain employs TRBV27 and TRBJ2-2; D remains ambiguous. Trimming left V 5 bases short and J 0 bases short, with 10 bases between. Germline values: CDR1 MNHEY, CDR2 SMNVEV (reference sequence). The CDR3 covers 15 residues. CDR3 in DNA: TGTGCCAGCAGTGTCTATAGACCGAACACCGGGGAGCTGTTTTTT. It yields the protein CASSVYRPNTGELFF.

The CDR3: CASSQDREDSPLHF. CDR3 bases: TGTGCCAGCAGCCAAGATAGGGAAGATTCACCCCTCCACTTT. The J gene is TRBJ1-6, the V gene TRBV4-2; D is ambiguous. The CDR3 extends over 14 amino acids. The germline V gene encodes CDR1 LGHNA and CDR2 YNFKEQ. Trimming took 0 bases from V and 8 from J, leaving 8 bases between them.

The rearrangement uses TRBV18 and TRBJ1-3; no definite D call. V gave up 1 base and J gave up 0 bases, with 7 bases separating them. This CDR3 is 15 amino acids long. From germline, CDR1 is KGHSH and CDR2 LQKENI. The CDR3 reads CASSPRTDSGNTIYF. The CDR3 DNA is TGTGCCAGCTCACCACGCACAGACTCTGGAAACACCATATATTTT.

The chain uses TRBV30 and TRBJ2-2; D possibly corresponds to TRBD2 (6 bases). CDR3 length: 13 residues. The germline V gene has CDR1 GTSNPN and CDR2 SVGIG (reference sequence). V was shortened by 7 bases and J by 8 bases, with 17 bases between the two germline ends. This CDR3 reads CAYEEGVGGELFF. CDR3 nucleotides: TGTGCCTATGAGGAGGGAGTAGGTGGGGAGCTGTTTTTT.

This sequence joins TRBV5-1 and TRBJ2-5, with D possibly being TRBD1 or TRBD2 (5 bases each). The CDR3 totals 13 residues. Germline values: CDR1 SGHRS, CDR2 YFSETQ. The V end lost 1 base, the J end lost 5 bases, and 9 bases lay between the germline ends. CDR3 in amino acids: CASSLTGAETQYF. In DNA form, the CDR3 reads TGCGCCAGCAGCTTGACCGGGGCGGAGACCCAGTACTTC.

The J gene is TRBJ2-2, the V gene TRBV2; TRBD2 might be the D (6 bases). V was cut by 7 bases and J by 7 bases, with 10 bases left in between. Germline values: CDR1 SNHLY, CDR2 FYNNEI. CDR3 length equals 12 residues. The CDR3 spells CASIQGGGELFF. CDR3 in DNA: TGTGCCAGCATCCAGGGAGGCGGGGAGCTGTTTTTT.

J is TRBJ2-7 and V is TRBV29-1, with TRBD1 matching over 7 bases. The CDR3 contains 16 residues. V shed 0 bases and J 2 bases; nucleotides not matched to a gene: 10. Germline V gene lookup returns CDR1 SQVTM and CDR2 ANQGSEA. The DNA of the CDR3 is TGCAGCGTTGAAGACGCAACAGGGGCCGAAACCTACGAGCAGTACTTC. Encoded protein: CSVEDATGAETYEQYF.

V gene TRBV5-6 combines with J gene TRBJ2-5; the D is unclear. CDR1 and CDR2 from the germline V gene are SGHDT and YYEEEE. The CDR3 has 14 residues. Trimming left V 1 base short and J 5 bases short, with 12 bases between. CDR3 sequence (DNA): TGTGCCAGCAGCTTGTTAGCCTTGGGGGAGACCCAGTACTTC. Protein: CASSLLALGETQYF.

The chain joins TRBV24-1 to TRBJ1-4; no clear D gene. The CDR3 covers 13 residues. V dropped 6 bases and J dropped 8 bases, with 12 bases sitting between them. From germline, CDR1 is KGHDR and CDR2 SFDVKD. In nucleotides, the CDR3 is TGTGCCACCAGTAAGTTAAGGAGCGAAAAACTGTTTTTT. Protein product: CATSKLRSEKLFF.

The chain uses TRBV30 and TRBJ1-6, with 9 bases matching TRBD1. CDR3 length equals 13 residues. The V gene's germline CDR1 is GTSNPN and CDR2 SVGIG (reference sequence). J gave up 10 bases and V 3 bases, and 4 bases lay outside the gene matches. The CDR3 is CAWRGQGSSPLHF. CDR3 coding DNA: TGTGCCTGGAGGGGACAGGGAAGCTCACCCCTCCACTTT.

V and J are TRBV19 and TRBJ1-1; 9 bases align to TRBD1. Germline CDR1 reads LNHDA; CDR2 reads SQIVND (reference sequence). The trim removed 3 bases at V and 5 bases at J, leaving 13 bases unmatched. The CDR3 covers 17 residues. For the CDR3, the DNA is TGTGCCAGTAGTATGGTCAACAGGGGGCGCGGGAGAACTGAAGCTTTCTTT. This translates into CASSMVNRGRGRTEAFF.

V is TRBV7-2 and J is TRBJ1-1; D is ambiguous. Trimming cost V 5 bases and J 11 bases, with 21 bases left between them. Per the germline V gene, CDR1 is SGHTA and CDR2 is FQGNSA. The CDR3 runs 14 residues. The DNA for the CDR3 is TGTGCCAGCAGCCCCCGACAAGGCGGCCTCTACGCTTTCTTT. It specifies CASSPRQGGLYAFF.

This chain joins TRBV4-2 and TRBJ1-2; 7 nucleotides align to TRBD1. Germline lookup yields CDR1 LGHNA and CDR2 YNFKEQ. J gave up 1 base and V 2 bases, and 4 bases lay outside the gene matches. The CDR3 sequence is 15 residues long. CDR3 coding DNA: TGTGCCAGCAGCCAACCGGGACAGTTTAACTATGGCTACACCTTC. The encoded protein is CASSQPGQFNYGYTF.

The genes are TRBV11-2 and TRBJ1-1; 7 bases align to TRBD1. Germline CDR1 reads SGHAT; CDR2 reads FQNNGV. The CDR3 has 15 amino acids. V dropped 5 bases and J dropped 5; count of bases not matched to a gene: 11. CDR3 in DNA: TGTGCCAGCAGCCTTCGAGACAGGGAAGGGACTGAAGCTTTCTTT. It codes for CASSLRDREGTEAFF.